This T cell receptor beta chain appears in the sequencing data of a study of metastatic and nonmetastatic thyroid tumors. Thyroid surgery was preceded by no treatment in any patient. MiXCR was used by TCRdb to re-call the PCR reads. The sample lists tens of thousands of clones, 15% to 20% occurring once. CDR1 SGHRS and CDR2 YFSETQ come from the germline V gene. This CDR3 contains 12 residues. Trimming took 2 bases from V and 6 from J, leaving 5 bases between them. By frequency in the sample, this clone is medium-sized. V is TRBV5-1 and J is TRBJ2-2; D gene unclear. The specimen sequenced was blood. The sequence derives from a female donor with papillary thyroid cancer or a benign thyroid nodule (not recorded which). Some clones in this sample may be carry-over from other donors' samples. CDR3 DNA sequence: TGCGCCAGCAGCTTTGGTCCCGGGGAGCTGTTTTTT. The encoded protein is CASSFGPGELFF.